This TCR beta chain was identified in a study of blood T cell repertoires in COVID-19. At the level of the study: Samples representing acute and convalescent COVID-19 were sourced from the United States, Italy and Spain.

The table lists this clone with a few counts. Produced via immunoSEQ multiplex PCR; TCRdb's table is partial and in-frame only. The repertoire holds more than 200,000 clones, with approximately 86% as singletons. Deletions cut 0 bases from V and 5 bases from J, with 14 bases between. Per the germline V gene, CDR1 is SGDLS and CDR2 is YYNGEE. This CDR3 is built from 15 residues. The chain has TRBV9 and TRBJ1-2; D is perhaps TRBD1 (5 bases). The receptor comes from a man aged 25 to 40 with active or convalescent COVID-19. Sequencing was carried out using peripheral blood. Here the CDR3 DNA reads TGTGCCAGCAGCGTAGGGGGGGACCTAACTTATGGCTACACCTTC. This codes for CASSVGGDLTYGYTF.